This T cell receptor (beta chain) was profiled in a study of T cell responses to AZD1222 COVID-19 vaccine. Study-wide background: The study pooled second doses at about 4 or about 12 weeks.

Study-level results: Mostly white British, mostly female donors; authors suggested clonal diversity may be underestimated. Scientists sampled the repertoires only once the peak T cell response had passed.

Germline-derived CDR1 and CDR2 are LNHNV and YYDKDF (reference sequence). V lost 0 bases to trimming and J lost 1 base, with 12 bases between them. CDR3 size: 16 residues. Generated by immunoSEQ multiplex PCR, the TCRdb table keeps only in-frame clones and is missing some. The sample holds 150,000 to 200,000 clones, just over 90% seen once. On this clone itself: Antigen: not known.

This TCR derives from an adult in good health. This specimen was peripheral blood, taken on day 0 of AZD1222 vaccination. The chain couples TRBV15 to TRBJ1-1, with D unclear. The CDR3, as DNA: TGTGCCACCAGCAGAGATCCCGCTACTGCGAACACTGAAGCTTTCTTT. Residues: CATSRDPATANTEAFF.